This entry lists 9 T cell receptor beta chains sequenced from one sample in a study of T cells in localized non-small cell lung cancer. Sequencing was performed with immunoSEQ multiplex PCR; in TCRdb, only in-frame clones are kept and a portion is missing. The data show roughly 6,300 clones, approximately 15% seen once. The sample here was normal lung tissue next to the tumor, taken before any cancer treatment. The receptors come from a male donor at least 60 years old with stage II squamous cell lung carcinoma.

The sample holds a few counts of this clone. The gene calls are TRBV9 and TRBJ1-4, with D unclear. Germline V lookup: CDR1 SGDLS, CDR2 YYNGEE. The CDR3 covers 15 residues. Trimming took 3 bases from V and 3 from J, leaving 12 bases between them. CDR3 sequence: CASSDRPSANEKLFF. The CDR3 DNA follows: TGTGCCAGCAGCGACAGACCCTCGGCTAATGAAAAACTGTTTTTT.

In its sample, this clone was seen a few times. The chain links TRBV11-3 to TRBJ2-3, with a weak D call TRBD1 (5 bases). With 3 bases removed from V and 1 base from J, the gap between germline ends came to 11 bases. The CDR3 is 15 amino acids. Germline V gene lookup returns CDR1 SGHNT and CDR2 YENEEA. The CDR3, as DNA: TGTGCCAGCAGCTTCCCCAAAGGGGGCACAGATACGCAGTATTTT. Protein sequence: CASSFPKGGTDTQYF.

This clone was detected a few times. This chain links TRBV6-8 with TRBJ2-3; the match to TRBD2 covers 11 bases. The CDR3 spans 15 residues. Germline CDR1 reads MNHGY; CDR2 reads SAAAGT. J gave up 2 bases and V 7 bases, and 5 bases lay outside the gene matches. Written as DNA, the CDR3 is TGTGCCAGCAATCCGACTAGCGGGGACACAGATACGCAGTATTTT. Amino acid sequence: CASNPTSGDTDTQYF.

DNA of the CDR3: TGTGCCAGCTCACAGACAGATAATTCACCCCTCCACTTT. This encodes CASSQTDNSPLHF. The V gene is TRBV18, the J gene TRBJ1-6; tentatively, D is TRBD1 (5 bases). Germline V gives CDR1 KGHSH, CDR2 LQKENI. The V end was cut by 4 bases, the J end by 5 bases, with 6 bases between. The CDR3 runs to 13 residues.

CDR3 residues: CSVEYRTQGTQYF. CDR3 coding DNA: TGCAGCGTTGAATACAGGACTCAGGGTACGCAGTATTTT. This rearrangement joins TRBV29-1 to TRBJ2-3; either TRBD1 or TRBD2 may fit D (5 bases each). V was shortened by 2 bases and J by 8 bases, with 14 bases between the two germline ends. The CDR3 covers 13 residues. The germline V gene has CDR1 SQVTM and CDR2 ANQGSEA.

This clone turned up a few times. The CDR3: CASSLGPVYQGYGYTF. The CDR3 DNA follows: TGTGCCAGCAGCCTCGGACCGGTATATCAGGGTTATGGCTACACCTTC. The chain is built from TRBV11-3 and TRBJ1-2, with D perhaps matching TRBD1 (5 bases). V was cut by 5 bases and J by 5 bases, with 21 bases left in between. The length of the CDR3 is 16 residues. Germline-derived CDR1 and CDR2 are SGHNT and YENEEA.

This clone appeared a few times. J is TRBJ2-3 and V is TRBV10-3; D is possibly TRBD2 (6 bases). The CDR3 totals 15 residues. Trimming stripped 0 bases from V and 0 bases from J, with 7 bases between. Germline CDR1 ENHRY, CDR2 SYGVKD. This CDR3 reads CAISESGTSTDTQYF. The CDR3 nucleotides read TGTGCCATCAGTGAGTCTGGGACTAGCACAGATACGCAGTATTTT.

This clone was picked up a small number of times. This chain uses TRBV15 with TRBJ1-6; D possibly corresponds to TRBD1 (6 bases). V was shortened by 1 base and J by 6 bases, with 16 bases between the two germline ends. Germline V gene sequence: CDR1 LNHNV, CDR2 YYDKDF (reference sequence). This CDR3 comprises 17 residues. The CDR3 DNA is TGTGCCACCAGCAGAGCCGTAGGACAGAACCTTAATTCACCCCTCCACTTT. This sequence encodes CATSRAVGQNLNSPLHF. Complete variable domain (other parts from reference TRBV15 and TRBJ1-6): DAMVIQNPRYQVTQFGKPVTLSCSQTLNHNVMYWYQQKSSQAPKLLFHYYDKDFNNEADTPDNFQSRRPNTSFCFLDIRSPGLGDTAMYLCATSRAVGQNLNSPLHFGNGTRLTVT.

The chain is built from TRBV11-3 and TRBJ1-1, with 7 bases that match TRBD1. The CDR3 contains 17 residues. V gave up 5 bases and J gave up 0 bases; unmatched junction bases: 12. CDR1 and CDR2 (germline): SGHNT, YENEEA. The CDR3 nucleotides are TGTGCCAGCAGCCAAGGGAGAGCGGGGACAGTGAACACTGAAGCTTTCTTT. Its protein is CASSQGRAGTVNTEAFF.